These 24 T cell receptor beta chains originate from one sample sequenced in a study of cytomegalovirus exposure and HLA in healthy donors. PCR employed 60 Vbeta and 13 Jbeta primers. TCRdb's table, derived via immunoSEQ multiplex PCR, lists solely in-frame clones and lacks some. The data show 150,000 to 200,000 clones, over 65% seen once. Sequencing used PBMCs. These receptors were obtained from a woman aged 40 to 50 in good health and CMV-seronegative.

The count of this clone is one. The chain carries TRBV7-3 and TRBJ2-3; the match to TRBD2 covers 7 bases. With V trimmed by 5 bases and J by 6 bases, 2 bases remained unmatched. CDR3 length: 12 amino acids. Germline CDR1 reads SGHTA; CDR2 reads FQGTGA. The CDR3 spells CASSGGGDTQYF. The DNA for the CDR3 is TGTGCCAGCAGCGGGGGGGGTGATACGCAGTATTTT.

The J gene is TRBJ2-1, the V gene TRBV7-2; 8 bases agree with TRBD2. The CDR3 sequence is 15 residues long. J was trimmed by 1 base and V by 3 bases; bases with no gene match: 2. Per germline, CDR1 SGHTA and CDR2 FQGNSA. DNA for the CDR3: TGTGCCAGCAGCTTCAGCGGGGGTTCCTACAATGAGCAGTTCTTC. Translation: CASSFSGGSYNEQFF.

The chain combines TRBV12-5 with TRBJ2-2; tentatively, D is TRBD1 (6 bases). The germline V and J ends were trimmed by 4 bases and 6 bases, with 6 bases remaining between them. Germline CDR1 and CDR2: LGHNT and FRNRAP. CDR3 size: 12 residues. CDR3 nucleotide sequence: TGTGCTAGTGGTTCAGGGGCCGGGGAGCTGTTTTTT. This translates into CASGSGAGELFF. The entire variable domain, with the rest obtained from reference TRBV12-5 and TRBJ2-2, is as follows: DARVTQTPRHKVTEMGQEVTMRCQPILGHNTVFWYRQTMMQGLELLAYFRNRAPLDDSGMPKDRFSAEMPDATLATLKIQPSEPRDSAVYFCASGSGAGELFFGEGSRLTVL.

DNA of the CDR3: TGTGCCAGCAACTCTGGGGACAGGGAGACGGAGACCCAGTACTTC. It encodes CASNSGDRETETQYF. The rearrangement joins TRBV13 to TRBJ2-5; 9 bases fit TRBD1. Germline assignment: CDR1 PRHDT and CDR2 FYEKMQ (reference sequence). The V segment lost 7 bases and the J segment 5 bases; nucleotides outside the gene matches: 11. The CDR3 covers 15 residues.

This clone was seen a handful of times. The V gene is TRBV5-1, the J gene TRBJ2-6; D possibly corresponds to TRBD1 (6 bases). There are 17 residues in the CDR3. The V end lost 0 bases, the J end lost 2 bases, and 12 bases lay between the germline ends. Looked up from germline, CDR1 is SGHRS and CDR2 is YFSETQ. CDR3 region: CASSLEQGIAGANVLTF. The CDR3 nucleotides are TGCGCCAGCAGCTTGGAACAGGGAATAGCTGGGGCCAACGTCCTGACTTTC.

The chain is built from TRBV28 and TRBJ1-2; tentatively, D is TRBD1 (6 bases). The CDR3 has 16 residues. Trimming took 3 bases from V and 4 from J, leaving 18 bases between them. CDR1 is MDHEN, CDR2 SYDVKM, per germline. CDR3 region: CASSFPLGASPYGYTF. The CDR3 DNA reads TGTGCCAGCAGTTTTCCGTTGGGGGCCTCCCCCTATGGCTACACCTTC.

The chain uses TRBV18 and TRBJ2-5, with 8 nucleotides matching TRBD1. The germline gives CDR1 KGHSH, CDR2 LQKENI. The CDR3 length is 15 residues. V lost 3 bases, J lost 1 base, and 4 bases stayed unmatched. The CDR3 DNA is TGTGCCAGCTCACCCCAAACAGGGGGCCAAGAGACCCAGTACTTC. Translation: CASSPQTGGQETQYF.

This chain joins TRBV15 and TRBJ1-1; no clear D. Trimming took 0 bases from V and 11 from J, leaving 10 bases between them. Germline V gene data show CDR1 as LNHNV and CDR2 as YYDKDF (reference sequence). This CDR3 has 12 amino acids. Written as DNA, the CDR3 is TGTGCCACCAGCAGAGATGAGGGCCGGGCTTTCTTT. It specifies CATSRDEGRAFF.

The CDR3, as DNA: TGTGCCACCAGCGATATACGGAGGGGAGATGAGCAGTTCTTC. Protein sequence: CATSDIRRGDEQFF. The V gene is TRBV15, the J gene TRBJ2-1; D may be TRBD2 (6 bases). V lost 5 bases and J lost 8, with 16 bases in between. This CDR3 contains 14 residues. Germline assignment: CDR1 LNHNV and CDR2 YYDKDF (reference sequence).

V is TRBV7-8 and J is TRBJ1-5; no reliable D call. Germline V gene data show CDR1 as SGHVS and CDR2 as FQNEAQ. This CDR3 has 12 residues. V lost 4 bases and J lost 5, with 6 bases in between. Here the CDR3 DNA reads TGTGCCAGCAGCTCTCGAGATCAGCCCCAGCATTTT. Translating it yields CASSSRDQPQHF.

The V gene is TRBV10-2, the J gene TRBJ1-6; no clear D gene. Trimming cost V 7 bases and J 7 bases, with 8 bases left between them. CDR3 size: 12 residues. Germline V lookup: CDR1 WSHSY, CDR2 SAAADI. CDR3 bases: TGCGCCAGCAACCCGGAGAATTCACCCCTCCACTTT. It specifies CASNPENSPLHF.

The chain uses TRBV5-5 and TRBJ1-1, with 7 bases aligning to TRBD1. The CDR3 has 16 residues. CDR1 is SGHKS and CDR2 is YYEKEE in the germline V gene (reference sequence). J was trimmed by 0 bases and V by 5 bases; bases with no gene match: 10. The CDR3 sequence: CASSSPIQGLNTEAFF. The CDR3 DNA is TGTGCCAGCAGTTCCCCCATACAGGGGTTGAACACTGAAGCTTTCTTT.

V usage is TRBV28 and J usage is TRBJ1-4; 9 bases map to TRBD1. V was pared by 4 bases and J by 6 bases, with 12 bases of the junction left unmatched. Per the germline V gene, CDR1 is MDHEN and CDR2 is SYDVKM. CDR3 length: 17 residues. The CDR3: CASSSLGQGSSYEKLFF. The CDR3 DNA reads as TGTGCCAGCAGTTCCCTGGGACAGGGCTCTTCCTATGAAAAACTGTTTTTT.

The gene calls are TRBV18 and TRBJ2-4; D remains ambiguous. Trimming stripped 3 bases from V and 7 bases from J, with 7 bases between. CDR3 length: 12 residues. Germline-derived CDR1 and CDR2 are KGHSH and LQKENI. CDR3 protein: CASSPDSNIQYF. In DNA, the CDR3 is TGTGCCAGCTCACCCGATAGCAACATTCAGTACTTC.

The J gene is TRBJ1-5, the V gene TRBV7-2; possible D gene TRBD1, 5 bases. The length of the CDR3 is 15 residues. V dropped 5 bases and J dropped 3 bases, with 14 bases sitting between them. The germline V gene encodes CDR1 SGHTA and CDR2 FQGNSA. The CDR3 is CASSRNGGANQPQHF. In DNA form, the CDR3 reads TGTGCCAGCAGCCGAAATGGTGGGGCCAATCAGCCCCAGCATTTT.

This clone was picked up one time. This rearrangement joins TRBV6-5 to TRBJ2-7; no firm D call. The germline CDR1 and CDR2 sequences are MNHEY and SVGAGI. The CDR3 length is 13 residues. V was clipped by 0 bases and J by 4 bases, with 7 bases between them. The CDR3 DNA reads TGTGCCAGCAGTTACTCGAGAGCATACGAGCAGTACTTC. Protein product: CASSYSRAYEQYF.

This clone was recorded only once. The rearrangement uses TRBV2 and TRBJ2-5; the match to TRBD2 covers 7 bases. CDR1 and CDR2 (germline): SNHLY, FYNNEI. This CDR3 is built from 14 residues. Unmatched junction bases numbered 14, after V lost 7 bases and J lost 9 bases. The CDR3 DNA sequence: TGTGCCAGCACGAGCGGGGATGGGGGTTTGCCCCAGTACTTC. Translated, it gives CASTSGDGGLPQYF.

The chain has TRBV7-3 and TRBJ2-5; 8 bases fit TRBD2. CDR3 length: 17 amino acids. Germline V gives CDR1 SGHTA, CDR2 FQGTGA. After removal of 1 base from V and 2 bases from J, the junction contained 9 bases not matched to a gene. The CDR3 is CASSLSSRGVTQETQYF. CDR3 nucleotide sequence: TGTGCCAGCAGCTTAAGTTCGCGGGGGGTGACTCAAGAGACCCAGTACTTC.

The chain links TRBV7-9 to TRBJ2-5, with D uncertain. V shed 1 base and J shed 5 bases, with 8 bases lying between them. The CDR3 is 13 amino acids. CDR1 and CDR2 (germline): SEHNR, FQNEAQ (reference sequence). Here the CDR3 reads CASSLELWETQYF. CDR3 DNA: TGTGCCAGCAGCTTAGAACTCTGGGAGACCCAGTACTTC. Full variable domain (missing parts from reference TRBV7-9 and TRBJ2-5): DTGVSQNPRHKITKRGQNVTFRCDPISEHNRLYWYRQTLGQGPEFLTYFQNEAQLEKSRLLSDRFSAERPKGSFSTLEIQRTEQGDSAMYLCASSLELWETQYFGPGTRLLVL.

V is TRBV5-6 and J is TRBJ1-5; D is uncertain. V was cut by 0 bases and J by 2 bases, with 15 bases left in between. The CDR3 loop spans 17 amino acids. Germline CDR1 reads SGHDT; CDR2 reads YYEEEE. In nucleotides, the CDR3 is TGTGCCAGCAGCTTGGCCATGGGAAGGGAGGGCAATCAGCCCCAGCATTTT. It codes for CASSLAMGREGNQPQHF.

This rearrangement joins TRBV6-5 to TRBJ2-3, with D perhaps TRBD1 (7 bases). CDR3 length equals 15 residues. Germline loops: CDR1 MNHEY, CDR2 SVGAGI. V lost 2 bases to trimming and J lost 2 bases, with 11 bases between them. Here the CDR3 DNA reads TGTGCCAGCAGTTACCAGGGGGGCGACACAGATACGCAGTATTTT. Amino acids: CASSYQGGDTDTQYF.

The chain carries TRBV6-5 and TRBJ1-5; TRBD1 is a possible D gene (5 bases). Germline assignment: CDR1 MNHEY and CDR2 SVGAGI. V shed 5 bases and J shed 5 bases, with 13 bases lying between them. The CDR3 consists of 14 residues. CDR3 bases: TGTGCCAGCAGTGAAGGGAACAGGTATCAGCCCCAGCATTTT. Its translation: CASSEGNRYQPQHF.

J is TRBJ2-2 and V is TRBV6-5; 7 bases are shared with TRBD1. The V and J ends lost 2 bases and 3 bases, in that order; junction bases with no gene match: 6. The CDR3 is 16 amino acids. Germline lookup yields CDR1 MNHEY and CDR2 SVGAGI. DNA of the CDR3: TGTGCCAGCAGTTACATTGACAGGGTTTACACCGGGGAGCTGTTTTTT. As protein: CASSYIDRVYTGELFF.

The chain employs TRBV18 and TRBJ1-5, with 8 bases aligning to TRBD1. The J segment lost 6 bases and the V segment lost 3 bases, leaving 4 bases of the junction unmatched. The CDR3 has 14 amino acids. The germline V gene encodes CDR1 KGHSH and CDR2 LQKENI. The CDR3 loop reads CASSPRTGSQPQHF. Written as DNA, the CDR3 is TGTGCCAGCTCACCCCGGACAGGGAGTCAGCCCCAGCATTTT.